This T cell receptor (beta chain) was identified during a study of T cells in Graves' hyperthyroidism and ophthalmopathy. This clonotype was recorded many times. Authors of the study amplified TCR beta CDR3 regions from RNA transcripts. Initially, a first-round RT-PCR of the TCR CDR3 employed the HTBI primer set. Via MiXCR, TCRdb re-called the multiplex PCR reads, giving one row per CDR3 protein. The sample includes hundreds of thousands of distinct CDR3 sequences, 16% of them seen just once. The V end lost 6 bases, the J end lost 3 bases, and 14 bases lay between the germline ends. CDR1 and CDR2 (germline): WSHSY, SAAADI. The CDR3 contains 14 residues.

This clonotype was obtained from a woman in her twenties or thirties with Graves' hyperthyroidism. The specimen was blood. This rearrangement joins TRBV10-2 to TRBJ1-1; unclear D gene. For the CDR3, the DNA is TGCGCCAGCAGCGAACTCTTTGCAGACACTGAAGCTTTCTTT. Amino acids: CASSELFADTEAFF.